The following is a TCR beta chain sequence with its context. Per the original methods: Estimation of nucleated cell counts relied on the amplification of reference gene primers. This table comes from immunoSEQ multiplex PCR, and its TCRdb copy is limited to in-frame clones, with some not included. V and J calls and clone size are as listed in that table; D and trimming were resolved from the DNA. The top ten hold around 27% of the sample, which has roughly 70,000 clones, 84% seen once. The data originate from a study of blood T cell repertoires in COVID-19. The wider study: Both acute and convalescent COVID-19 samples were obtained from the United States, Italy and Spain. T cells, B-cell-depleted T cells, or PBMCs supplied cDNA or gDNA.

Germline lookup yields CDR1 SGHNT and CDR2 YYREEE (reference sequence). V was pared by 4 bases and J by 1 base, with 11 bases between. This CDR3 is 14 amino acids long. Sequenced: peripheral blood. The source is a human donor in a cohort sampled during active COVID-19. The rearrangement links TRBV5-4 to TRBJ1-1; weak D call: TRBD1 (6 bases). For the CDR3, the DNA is TGTGCCAGCAGCCTCCAGGGGCCGAACACTGAAGCTTTCTTT. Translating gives CASSLQGPNTEAFF.